Presented here are 16 T cell receptor beta chains from one specimen sequenced in a study of T-cell reconstitution after alpha-beta-depleted transplantation in children. Unique molecular identifiers were incorporated into the prepared TCRbeta library. Via MiXCR, TCRdb re-called the PCR reads, giving one row per CDR3 protein. The table has 250,000 to 350,000 distinct CDR3 sequences, 9.9% seen once. The sequenced sample was PBMCs from the stem cell graft donor, obtained from the stem cell graft. The receptors shown here come from a human donor who donated a stem cell graft to a child with SCID.

The sample holds a few counts of this clonotype. This chain joins TRBV6-1 and TRBJ2-2; TRBD2 agrees at 9 bases. The germline CDR1 and CDR2 sequences are MNHNS and SASEGT. The trim removed 8 bases at V and 6 bases at J, leaving 10 bases unmatched. CDR3 length equals 15 residues. The CDR3 DNA reads TGTGCCAGCGGAGGGGCGGGGGGGCCATCCGGGGAGCTGTTTTTT. Its protein is CASGGAGGPSGELFF.

This clonotype appeared a few times. DNA for the CDR3: TGCAGCGTTGATGCTCGCTCCTACAATGAGCAGTTCTTC. It specifies CSVDARSYNEQFF. This chain connects TRBV29-1 to TRBJ2-1; the D is unclear. V was shortened by 3 bases and J by 0 bases, with 6 bases between the two germline ends. This CDR3 has 13 residues. In germline, CDR1 is SQVTM, CDR2 ANQGSEA.

This chain links TRBV5-1 with TRBJ1-4, with 11 bases lining up with TRBD1. CDR3 length: 15 amino acids. Germline-derived CDR1 and CDR2 are SGHRS and YFSETQ. V was clipped by 4 bases and J by 4 bases; unmatched bases: 3. CDR3: CASSDGTGGNEKLFF. The CDR3 DNA is TGCGCCAGCAGCGACGGGACAGGGGGTAATGAAAAACTGTTTTTT.

This clonotype appeared a few times. The chain combines TRBV19 with TRBJ1-5, with D uncertain. Trimming cost V 4 bases and J 10 bases, with 14 bases left between them. Germline-derived CDR1 and CDR2 are LNHDA and SQIVND (reference sequence). The CDR3 length is 13 residues. The CDR3, as DNA: TGTGCCAGTAGTAGTATGAGGGAAGGTCCCCAGCATTTT. This codes for CASSSMREGPQHF.

This clonotype was counted a few times. The gene calls are TRBV18 and TRBJ1-6, with TRBD1 as a possible D gene (5 bases). This CDR3 is built from 15 residues. Germline-derived CDR1 and CDR2 are KGHSH and LQKENI. Trimming took off 5 bases at V and 7 bases at J, with 15 bases between the two ends. CDR3 loop: CASSTRTPENSPLHF. CDR3 coding DNA: TGTGCCAGCTCAACCCGGACACCCGAAAATTCACCCCTCCACTTT.

The table lists this clonotype with a few counts. The rearrangement links TRBV25-1 to TRBJ2-7; 8 nucleotides match TRBD1. From germline, CDR1 is MGHDK and CDR2 SYGVNS. V shed 1 base, J shed 5 bases, and the junction held 10 bases outside the gene matches. The CDR3 runs to 16 residues. DNA of the CDR3: TGTGCCAGCAGTGAATCCCCCCTCGGACAGGGCCACGAGCAGTACTTC. It is translated as CASSESPLGQGHEQYF.

This clonotype was counted a few times. This chain connects TRBV7-9 to TRBJ1-1, with D unclear. Trimming took 5 bases from V and 7 from J, leaving 20 bases between them. This CDR3 region has 15 residues. Per germline, CDR1 SEHNR and CDR2 FQNEAQ (reference sequence). CDR3 residues: CASSPSGKGGVEAFF. The CDR3 nucleotides read TGTGCCAGCAGCCCTTCCGGGAAAGGAGGAGTTGAAGCTTTCTTT.

The sample holds a few counts of this clonotype. The V and J genes are TRBV20-1 and TRBJ2-2, with D unresolved. The CDR3 covers 13 residues. Trimming took 5 bases from V and 4 from J, leaving 11 bases between them. Germline V gene sequence: CDR1 DFQATT, CDR2 SNEGSKA (reference sequence). The CDR3 loop reads CSALALLTGELFF. The CDR3 nucleotides are TGCAGTGCTCTCGCCCTCCTCACCGGGGAGCTGTTTTTT.

This clonotype showed up many times. The J gene is TRBJ2-1, the V gene TRBV12-3 or TRBV12-4, with D possibly being TRBD2 (6 bases). With 2 bases removed from V and 0 bases from J, the gap between germline ends came to 8 bases. The CDR3 is 15 residues long. CDR3 sequence: CASSLRGSSYNEQFF. CDR3 nucleotides: TGTGCCAGCAGTTTACGGGGGAGCTCCTACAATGAGCAGTTCTTC.

There are many counts of this clonotype. The chain employs TRBV6-5 and TRBJ2-1, with D unresolved. Germline V CDR1 and CDR2: MNHEY, SVGAGI. The CDR3 is made up of 11 amino acids. V lost 6 bases and J lost 7, with 7 bases in between. The CDR3 bases are TGTGCCAGCAGGTATAAGAATGAGCAGTTCTTC. This gives the protein CASRYKNEQFF.

This clonotype was detected a few times. The chain links TRBV27 to TRBJ2-7, with D possibly TRBD1 on 5 matching bases. The germline V and J ends were trimmed by 5 bases and 2 bases, with 16 bases remaining between them. CDR1 is MNHEY and CDR2 is SMNVEV in the germline V gene (reference sequence). The CDR3 sequence is 15 residues long. The CDR3 loop reads CASSINPTVPYEQYF. The CDR3 nucleotides are TGTGCCAGCAGTATAAACCCGACAGTACCCTACGAGCAGTACTTC.

This clonotype occurred many times. The V gene is TRBV24-1, the J gene TRBJ2-1; 9 nucleotides agree with TRBD2. Trimming removed 3 bases from V and 4 bases from J; junction bases left unmatched: 6. The CDR3 is made up of 16 amino acids. Germline values: CDR1 KGHDR, CDR2 SFDVKD. The CDR3: CATSDGSGGVYNEQFF. The CDR3 bases are TGTGCCACCAGTGATGGTAGCGGGGGTGTATACAATGAGCAGTTCTTC.

The chain recombines TRBV4-2 with TRBJ1-5; a weak D match, TRBD1 (6 bases). CDR3 size: 16 residues. The germline CDR1 and CDR2 sequences are LGHNA and YNFKEQ. V dropped 1 base and J dropped 5 bases, with 15 bases sitting between them. CDR3 DNA sequence: TGTGCCAGCAGCCAAGCGGGCAGGGGACTCGATCAGCCCCAGCATTTT. Its protein is CASSQAGRGLDQPQHF.

A few counts support this clonotype. V gene TRBV7-9 combines with J gene TRBJ2-7; TRBD1 aligns across 9 bases. The J segment lost 0 bases and the V segment lost 5 bases, leaving 5 bases of the junction unmatched. CDR1 and CDR2 (germline): SEHNR, FQNEAQ (reference sequence). This CDR3 contains 15 residues. The CDR3 sequence: CASSPRDRDSYEQYF. The DNA of the CDR3 is TGTGCCAGCAGCCCCCGGGACAGGGACTCCTACGAGCAGTACTTC.

The genes are TRBV3-1 and TRBJ2-3; 14 bases line up with TRBD2. V lost 3 bases and J lost 9; bases outside the gene matches: 5. This CDR3 comprises 15 residues. CDR1 is LGHDT, CDR2 YNNKEL, per germline (reference sequence). CDR3 in amino acids: CASSQTGLAGDTQYF. The CDR3 nucleotides are TGTGCCAGCAGCCAGACGGGACTAGCGGGGGACACGCAGTATTTT.

This clonotype was seen only a few times. The CDR3 bases are TGTGCCAGCTCACCATGGGGACAGGGCCCCTACGAGCAGTACTTC. Protein sequence: CASSPWGQGPYEQYF. The chain joins TRBV18 to TRBJ2-7, with 9 bases identical to TRBD1. Germline assignment: CDR1 KGHSH and CDR2 LQKENI. The CDR3 contains 15 residues. V shed 2 bases, J shed 2 bases, and the junction held 4 bases outside the gene matches.